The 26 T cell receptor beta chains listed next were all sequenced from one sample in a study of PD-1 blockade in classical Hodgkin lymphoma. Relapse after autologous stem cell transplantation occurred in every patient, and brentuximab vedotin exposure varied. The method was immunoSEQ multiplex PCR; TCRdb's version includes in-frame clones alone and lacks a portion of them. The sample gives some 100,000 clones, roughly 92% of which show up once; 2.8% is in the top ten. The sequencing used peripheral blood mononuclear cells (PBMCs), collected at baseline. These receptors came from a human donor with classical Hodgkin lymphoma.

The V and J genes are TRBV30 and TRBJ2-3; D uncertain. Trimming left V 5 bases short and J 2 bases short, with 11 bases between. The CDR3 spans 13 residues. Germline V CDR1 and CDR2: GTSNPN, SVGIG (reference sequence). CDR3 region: CAWGRSATDTQYF. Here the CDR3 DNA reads TGTGCCTGGGGCAGGTCAGCCACAGATACGCAGTATTTT. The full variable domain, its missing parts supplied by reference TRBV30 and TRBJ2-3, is SQTIHQWPATLVQPVGSPLSLECTVEGTSNPNLYWYRQAAGRGLQLLFYSVGIGQISSEVPQNLSASRPQDRQFILSSKKLLLSDSGFYLCAWGRSATDTQYFGPGTRLTVL.

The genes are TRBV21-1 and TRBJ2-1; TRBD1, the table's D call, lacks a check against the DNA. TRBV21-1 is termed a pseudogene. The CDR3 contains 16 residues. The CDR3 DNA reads TGTGCCAGCAGCAATAAAGGGACAGGGCCTTACAATGAGCAGTTCTTC. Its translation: CASSNKGTGPYNEQFF.

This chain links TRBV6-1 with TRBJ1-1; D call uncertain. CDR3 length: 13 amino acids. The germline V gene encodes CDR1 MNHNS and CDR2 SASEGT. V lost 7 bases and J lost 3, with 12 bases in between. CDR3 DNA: TGTGCCAGCAAAGAGGTGCGGGACACTGAAGCTTTCTTT. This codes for CASKEVRDTEAFF.

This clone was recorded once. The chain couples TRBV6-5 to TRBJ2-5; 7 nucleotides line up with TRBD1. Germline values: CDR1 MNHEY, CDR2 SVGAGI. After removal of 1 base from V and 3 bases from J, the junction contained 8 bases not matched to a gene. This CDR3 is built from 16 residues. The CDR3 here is CASSYFGTAAKETQYF. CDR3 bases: TGTGCCAGCAGTTACTTTGGGACAGCCGCAAAAGAGACCCAGTACTTC.

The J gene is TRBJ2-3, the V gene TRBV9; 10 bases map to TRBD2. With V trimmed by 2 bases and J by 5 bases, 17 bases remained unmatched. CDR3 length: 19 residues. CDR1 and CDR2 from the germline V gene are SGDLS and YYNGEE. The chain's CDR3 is CASSVGNPRLAGAEDTQYF. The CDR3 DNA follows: TGTGCCAGCAGCGTTGGGAACCCGAGGCTAGCGGGAGCGGAAGATACGCAGTATTTT.

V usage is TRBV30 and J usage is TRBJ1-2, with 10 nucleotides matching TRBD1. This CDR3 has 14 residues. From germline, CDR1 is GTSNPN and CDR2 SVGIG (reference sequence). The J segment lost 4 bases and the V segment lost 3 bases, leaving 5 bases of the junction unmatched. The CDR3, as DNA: TGTGCCTGGAGCCTGGGACAGGGGATCTATGGCTACACCTTC. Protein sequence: CAWSLGQGIYGYTF.

The CDR3 coding sequence is TGCGCCAGCAGCCCCCCTAGCTACGAGCAGTACTTC. Translating it yields CASSPPSYEQYF. The chain carries TRBV5-1 and TRBJ2-7; D gene unclear. The CDR3 contains 12 residues. V lost 4 bases to trimming and J lost 3 bases, with 8 bases between them. The germline V gene encodes CDR1 SGHRS and CDR2 YFSETQ. Supplemented by reference TRBV5-1 and TRBJ2-7, the full variable domain reads KAGVTQTPRYLIKTRGQQVTLSCSPISGHRSVSWYQQTPGQGLQFLFEYFSETQRNKGNFPGRFSGRQFSNSRSEMNVSTLELGDSALYLCASSPPSYEQYFGPGTRLTVT.

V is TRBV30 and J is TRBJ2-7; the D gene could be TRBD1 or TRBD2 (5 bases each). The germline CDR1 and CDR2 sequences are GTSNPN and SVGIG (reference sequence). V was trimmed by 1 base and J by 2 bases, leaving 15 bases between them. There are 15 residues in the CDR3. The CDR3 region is CAWSGGFGAAYEQYF. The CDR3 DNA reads TGTGCCTGGAGTGGCGGGTTCGGGGCCGCCTACGAGCAGTACTTC.

The CDR3 region has the DNA TGTGCCACGGGGTGGGATGGCTACACCTTC. This encodes CATGWDGYTF. The V gene is TRBV6-6, the J gene TRBJ1-2; no clear D gene. Between the trimmed V and J ends, which lost 10 bases and 6 bases, there was a span of 9 bases. CDR3 length: 10 amino acids. Germline CDR1 is MNHNY and CDR2 is SVGAGI (reference sequence).

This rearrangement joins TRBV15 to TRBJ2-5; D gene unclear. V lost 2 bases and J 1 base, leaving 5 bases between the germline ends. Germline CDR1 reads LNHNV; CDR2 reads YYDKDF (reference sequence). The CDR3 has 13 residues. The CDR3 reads CATSRHSQETQYF. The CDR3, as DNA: TGTGCCACCAGCAGACATTCCCAAGAGACCCAGTACTTC.

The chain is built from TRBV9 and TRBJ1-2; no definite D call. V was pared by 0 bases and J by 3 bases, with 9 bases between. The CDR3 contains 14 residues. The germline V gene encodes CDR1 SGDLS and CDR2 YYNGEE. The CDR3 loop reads CASSVGAWDYGYTF. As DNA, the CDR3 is TGTGCCAGCAGCGTAGGGGCCTGGGACTATGGCTACACCTTC.

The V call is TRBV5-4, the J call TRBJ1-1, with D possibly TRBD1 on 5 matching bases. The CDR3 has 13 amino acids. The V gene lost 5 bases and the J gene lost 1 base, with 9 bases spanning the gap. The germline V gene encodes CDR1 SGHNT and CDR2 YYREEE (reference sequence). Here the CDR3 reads CASSWTKNTEAFF. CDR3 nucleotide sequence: TGTGCCAGCAGTTGGACAAAGAACACTGAAGCTTTCTTT.

CDR3 sequence reads: CASSILFPSGRLYEQYF. CDR3 nucleotide sequence: TGTGCCAGTAGTATCCTCTTTCCTAGCGGGAGGCTCTACGAGCAGTACTTC. The J gene is TRBJ2-7, the V gene TRBV19; TRBD2 aligns across 11 bases. The trim removed 3 bases at V and 3 bases at J, leaving 10 bases unmatched. The germline CDR1 and CDR2 sequences are LNHDA and SQIVND (reference sequence). This CDR3 has 17 residues.

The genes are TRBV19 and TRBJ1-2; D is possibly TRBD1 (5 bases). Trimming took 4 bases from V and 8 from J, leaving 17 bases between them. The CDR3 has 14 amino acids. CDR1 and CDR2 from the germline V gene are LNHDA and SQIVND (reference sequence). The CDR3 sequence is CASSKGEGALGYTF. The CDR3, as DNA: TGTGCCAGTAGTAAGGGTGAAGGGGCATTGGGCTACACCTTC.

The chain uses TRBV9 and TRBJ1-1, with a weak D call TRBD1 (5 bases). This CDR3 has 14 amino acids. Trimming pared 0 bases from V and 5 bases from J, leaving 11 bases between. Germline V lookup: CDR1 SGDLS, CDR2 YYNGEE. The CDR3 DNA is TGTGCCAGCAGCGTAGGTGGCAGGGTGACTGAAGCTTTCTTT. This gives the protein CASSVGGRVTEAFF.

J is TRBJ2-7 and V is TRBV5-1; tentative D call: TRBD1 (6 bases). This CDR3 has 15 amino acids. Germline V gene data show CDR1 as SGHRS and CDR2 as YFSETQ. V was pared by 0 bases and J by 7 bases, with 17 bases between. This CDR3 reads CASSLDGTRAREQYF. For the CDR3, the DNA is TGCGCCAGCAGCTTGGACGGGACACGGGCTAGGGAGCAGTACTTC.

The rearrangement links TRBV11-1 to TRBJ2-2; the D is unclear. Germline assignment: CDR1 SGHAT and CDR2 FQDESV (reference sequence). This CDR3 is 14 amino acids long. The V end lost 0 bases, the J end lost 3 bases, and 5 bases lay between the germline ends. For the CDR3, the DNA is TGTGCCAGCAGCTTAGCGCTGGACACCGGGGAGCTGTTTTTT. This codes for CASSLALDTGELFF.

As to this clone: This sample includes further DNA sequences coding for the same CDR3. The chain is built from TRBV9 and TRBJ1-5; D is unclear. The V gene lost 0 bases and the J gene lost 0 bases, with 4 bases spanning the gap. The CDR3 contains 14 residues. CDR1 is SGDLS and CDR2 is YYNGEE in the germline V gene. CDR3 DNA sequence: TGTGCCAGCAGCGTAGGGAATAGCAATCAGCCCCAGCATTTT. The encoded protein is CASSVGNSNQPQHF.

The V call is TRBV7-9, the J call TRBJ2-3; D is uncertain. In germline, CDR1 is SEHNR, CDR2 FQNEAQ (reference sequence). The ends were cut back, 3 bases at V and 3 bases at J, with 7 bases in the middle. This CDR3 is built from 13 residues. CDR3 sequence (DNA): TGTGCCAGCAGCTTCATACAGACAGATACGCAGTATTTT. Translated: CASSFIQTDTQYF.

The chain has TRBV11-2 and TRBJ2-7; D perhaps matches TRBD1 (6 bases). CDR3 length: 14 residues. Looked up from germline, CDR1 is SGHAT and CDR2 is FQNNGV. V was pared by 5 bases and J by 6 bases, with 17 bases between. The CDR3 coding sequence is TGTGCCAGCAGCCCCCCGAACAGGGCGTCCGAGCAGTACTTC. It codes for CASSPPNRASEQYF.

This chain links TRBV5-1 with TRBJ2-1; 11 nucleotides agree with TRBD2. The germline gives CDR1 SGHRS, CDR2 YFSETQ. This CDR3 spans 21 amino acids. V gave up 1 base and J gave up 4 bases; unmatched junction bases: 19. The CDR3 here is CASSLRGPLLPGLAAYNEQFF. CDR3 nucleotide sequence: TGCGCCAGCAGCTTGCGAGGACCCCTTTTGCCGGGACTAGCGGCGTACAATGAGCAGTTCTTC. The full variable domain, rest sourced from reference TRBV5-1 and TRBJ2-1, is KAGVTQTPRYLIKTRGQQVTLSCSPISGHRSVSWYQQTPGQGLQFLFEYFSETQRNKGNFPGRFSGRQFSNSRSEMNVSTLELGDSALYLCASSLRGPLLPGLAAYNEQFFGPGTRLTVL.

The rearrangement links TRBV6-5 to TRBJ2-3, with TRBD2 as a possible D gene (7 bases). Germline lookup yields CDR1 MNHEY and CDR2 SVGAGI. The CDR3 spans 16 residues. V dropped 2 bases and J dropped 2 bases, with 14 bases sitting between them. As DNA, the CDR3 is TGTGCCAGCAGTTACGGGGGGCTAGCGGTCACAGATACGCAGTATTTT. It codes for CASSYGGLAVTDTQYF.

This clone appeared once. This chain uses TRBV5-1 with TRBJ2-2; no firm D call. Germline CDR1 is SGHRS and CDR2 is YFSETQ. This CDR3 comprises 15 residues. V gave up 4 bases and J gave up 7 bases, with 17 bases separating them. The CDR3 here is CASSPIQTRHGELFF. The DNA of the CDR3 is TGCGCCAGCAGCCCGATCCAGACCCGACACGGGGAGCTGTTTTTT. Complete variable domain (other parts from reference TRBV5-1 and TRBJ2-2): KAGVTQTPRYLIKTRGQQVTLSCSPISGHRSVSWYQQTPGQGLQFLFEYFSETQRNKGNFPGRFSGRQFSNSRSEMNVSTLELGDSALYLCASSPIQTRHGELFFGEGSRLTVL.

The CDR3 reads CASSPGTGQNYGYTF. CDR3 bases: TGCGCCAGCAGCCCGGGGACAGGACAGAACTATGGCTACACCTTC. The chain links TRBV5-1 to TRBJ1-2, with 8 nucleotides matching TRBD1. CDR1 is SGHRS and CDR2 is YFSETQ in the germline V gene. J lost 2 bases, V lost 4 bases, and 7 bases had no gene match. CDR3 length: 15 residues.

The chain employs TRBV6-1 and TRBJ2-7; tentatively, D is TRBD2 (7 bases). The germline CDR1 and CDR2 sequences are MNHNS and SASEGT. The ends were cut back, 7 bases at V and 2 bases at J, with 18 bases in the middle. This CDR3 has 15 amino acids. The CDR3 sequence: CASTSSRGATYEQYF. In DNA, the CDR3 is TGTGCCAGCACCTCTTCCCGGGGGGCCACCTACGAGCAGTACTTC.

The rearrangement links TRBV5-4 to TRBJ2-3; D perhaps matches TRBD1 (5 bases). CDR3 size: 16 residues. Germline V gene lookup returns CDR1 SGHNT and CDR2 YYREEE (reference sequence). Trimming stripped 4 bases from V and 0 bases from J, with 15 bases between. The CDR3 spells CASSTDSSTSTDTQYF. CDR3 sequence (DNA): TGTGCCAGCAGCACTGACAGCTCCACTAGCACAGATACGCAGTATTTT.